One and the same sample provided the 29 T cell receptor beta chains below, sequenced in a study of CD8+ T cells in alopecia areata. RNA, once extracted, was reverse transcribed into cDNA for use as the sequencing template. TCRdb's copy holds only in-frame clones and misses some; the assay was immunoSEQ multiplex PCR. The table lists some 100,000 clones, 50% to 75% of them singletons. Treatment noted: oral pan-JAK inhibitor, 5-10 mg twice daily. The source was CD8+ T cells sorted from blood, collected at week 4, from a patient treated with tofacitinib. The source of these receptors is a human donor with alopecia areata.

This clone was observed a few times. V gene TRBV7-9 combines with J gene TRBJ2-5; D unresolved. The CDR3 has 13 amino acids. CDR1 SEHNR and CDR2 FQNEAQ come from the germline V gene (reference sequence). Trimming left V 1 base short and J 4 bases short, with 7 bases between. CDR3 in amino acids: CASSLGVPETQYF. The CDR3 DNA sequence: TGTGCCAGCAGCTTAGGCGTCCCAGAGACCCAGTACTTC. Complete variable domain (other parts from reference TRBV7-9 and TRBJ2-5): DTGVSQNPRHKITKRGQNVTFRCDPISEHNRLYWYRQTLGQGPEFLTYFQNEAQLEKSRLLSDRFSAERPKGSFSTLEIQRTEQGDSAMYLCASSLGVPETQYFGPGTRLLVL.

V gene TRBV25-1 combines with J gene TRBJ2-5; D assignment may be TRBD1 or TRBD2 (6 bases each). The germline V gene has CDR1 MGHDK and CDR2 SYGVNS. The length of the CDR3 is 14 residues. Trimming took 1 base from V and 5 from J, leaving 11 bases between them. The CDR3 nucleotides are TGTGCCAGCAGTGAATCGGGGGCAGGGGAGACCCAGTACTTC. This sequence encodes CASSESGAGETQYF.

This chain links TRBV7-2 with TRBJ2-5, with D unclear. The CDR3 runs 14 residues. Deletions cut 1 base from V and 1 base from J, with 7 bases between. The germline gives CDR1 SGHTA, CDR2 FQGNSA. Here the CDR3 DNA reads TGTGCCAGCAGCTTAGACCTAAGCCAAGAGACCCAGTACTTC. Amino acid sequence: CASSLDLSQETQYF. Looking up the rest from reference TRBV7-2 and TRBJ2-5 gives the full variable domain: GAGVSQSPSNKVTEKGKDVELRCDPISGHTALYWYRQSLGQGLEFLIYFQGNSAPDKSGLPSDRFSAERTGGSVSTLTIQRTQQEDSAVYLCASSLDLSQETQYFGPGTRLLVL.

This clone was counted only a few times. The germline gene is not matched at one end of the junction; a read error may be the cause. V is TRBV7-9 and J is TRBJ2-5; no firm D call. CDR1 is SEHNR and CDR2 is FQNEAQ in the germline V gene (reference sequence). The CDR3 is 12 amino acids. The CDR3 bases are TGTGCCAGCAGCTCTAACCAGGAGACCCAGTACTTC. Translation gives CASSSNQETQYF.

This sequence joins TRBV15 and TRBJ2-1; 12 nucleotides line up with TRBD2. Germline V gene data show CDR1 as LNHNV and CDR2 as YYDKDF (reference sequence). V trimming: 5 bases; J trimming: 0 bases; junction bases outside the gene matches: 8. CDR3 length: 18 amino acids. The CDR3 protein is CATSDTSGGFSSYNEQFF. The CDR3 DNA sequence: TGTGCCACCAGCGATACTAGCGGGGGGTTCAGCTCCTACAATGAGCAGTTCTTC. The full variable domain, its missing parts supplied by reference TRBV15 and TRBJ2-1, is DAMVIQNPRYQVTQFGKPVTLSCSQTLNHNVMYWYQQKSSQAPKLLFHYYDKDFNNEADTPDNFQSRRPNTSFCFLDIRSPGLGDTAMYLCATSDTSGGFSSYNEQFFGPGTRLTVL.

Details on this clone: The conserved closing phenylalanine or tryptophan is absent in this CDR3, likely reflecting a read error. It is unclear where the CDR3 begins or ends on the DNA, so no DNA is shown, and the CDR3 is as TCRdb lists it. The V and J genes are TRBV11-2 and TRBJ1-2. Counting both end residues, the CDR3 totals 14 amino acids. Germline V lookup: CDR1 SGHAT, CDR2 FQNNGV. The CDR3 is CASSSYGGRTSHWD.

The chain uses TRBV7-9 and TRBJ2-4; 10 nucleotides align to TRBD2. Germline V gene data show CDR1 as SEHNR and CDR2 as FQNEAQ (reference sequence). The CDR3 runs to 18 residues. The ends lost 0 bases at V and 6 bases at J; junction bases unmatched: 11. This CDR3 is CASSLALGLADPPNIQYF. The CDR3 DNA reads TGTGCCAGCAGCTTAGCGCTTGGACTAGCGGATCCGCCAAACATTCAGTACTTC.

The V gene is TRBV30, the J gene TRBJ2-7; D might be TRBD2 (5 bases). V lost 1 base to trimming and J lost 5 bases, with 12 bases between them. The germline gives CDR1 GTSNPN, CDR2 SVGIG (reference sequence). The CDR3 is 13 residues long. The CDR3 spells CAWSGGLHHEQYF. As DNA, the CDR3 is TGTGCCTGGAGTGGAGGGCTTCACCACGAGCAGTACTTC.

The gene calls are TRBV29-1 and TRBJ2-1, with D possibly TRBD1 on 6 matching bases. Trimming cost V 8 bases and J 5 bases, with 16 bases left between them. Germline loops: CDR1 SQVTM, CDR2 ANQGSEA. The CDR3 sequence is 13 residues long. CDR3 amino acids: CSPRTESDNEQFF. DNA of the CDR3: TGCAGCCCACGGACAGAGTCGGACAATGAGCAGTTCTTC.

The chain has TRBV7-9 and TRBJ2-1; D is possibly TRBD1 (5 bases). Germline-derived CDR1 and CDR2 are SEHNR and FQNEAQ (reference sequence). V was trimmed by 5 bases and J by 5 bases, leaving 19 bases between them. The CDR3 loop spans 16 amino acids. CDR3 nucleotides: TGTGCCAGCAGCCCGTTTGGGGCCGATGTGGACAATGAGCAGTTCTTC. This translates into CASSPFGADVDNEQFF. The whole variable domain, filled in from reference TRBV7-9 and TRBJ2-1, reads DTGVSQNPRHKITKRGQNVTFRCDPISEHNRLYWYRQTLGQGPEFLTYFQNEAQLEKSRLLSDRFSAERPKGSFSTLEIQRTEQGDSAMYLCASSPFGADVDNEQFFGPGTRLTVL.

The chain has TRBV29-1 and TRBJ1-2; weak D call: TRBD1 (6 bases). V was shortened by 5 bases and J by 6 bases, with 13 bases between the two germline ends. CDR1 is SQVTM and CDR2 is ANQGSEA in the germline V gene. This CDR3 comprises 12 residues. CDR3 bases: TGCAGCGTTCCCACAGGGCGGGATGGCTACACCTTC. Translating gives CSVPTGRDGYTF.

The V call is TRBV10-3, the J call TRBJ1-2; D call uncertain. V was cut by 3 bases and J by 4 bases, with 6 bases left in between. The CDR3 has 12 amino acids. The germline CDR1 and CDR2 sequences are ENHRY and SYGVKD. CDR3 amino acids: CAISETSYGYTF. The CDR3 bases are TGTGCCATCAGTGAAACTAGCTATGGCTACACCTTC.

This chain connects TRBV7-3 to TRBJ2-1, with D uncertain. Trimming shortened V by 3 bases and J by 6 bases, and 3 bases separated the two germline ends. This CDR3 contains 11 residues. From germline, CDR1 is SGHTA and CDR2 FQGTGA. CDR3 sequence: CASSFGNEQFF. In DNA, the CDR3 is TGTGCCAGCAGCTTCGGCAATGAGCAGTTCTTC.

This rearrangement joins TRBV2 to TRBJ2-7; unclear D gene. Trimming pared 6 bases from V and 3 bases from J, leaving 15 bases between. CDR1 and CDR2 (germline): SNHLY, FYNNEI. The CDR3 loop spans 14 amino acids. This chain's CDR3 is CASRIIPASYEQYF. CDR3 nucleotide sequence: TGTGCCAGCAGGATCATCCCCGCTAGCTACGAGCAGTACTTC.

This clone was counted between two and nine times. V and J are TRBV30 and TRBJ2-1, with D maybe TRBD2 (6 bases). From germline, CDR1 is GTSNPN and CDR2 SVGIG (reference sequence). The V end lost 0 bases, the J end lost 6 bases, and 9 bases lay between the germline ends. This CDR3 is built from 13 residues. In DNA form, the CDR3 reads TGTGCCTGGAGTGTAGGAGGGGTCAATGAGCAGTTCTTC. Protein sequence: CAWSVGGVNEQFF.

This chain joins TRBV6-1 and TRBJ2-3, with D possibly matching TRBD2 (6 bases). The CDR3 length is 13 residues. Trimming removed 7 bases from V and 6 bases from J, with 14 bases in between. The germline V gene encodes CDR1 MNHNS and CDR2 SASEGT. The CDR3 nucleotides are TGTGCCAGCAAGGACACTAGCTCCGATACGCAGTATTTT. This encodes CASKDTSSDTQYF.

This clone was found a few times. This chain links TRBV15 with TRBJ2-1; a possible D gene is TRBD1 (5 bases). CDR3 length: 14 amino acids. Germline CDR1 LNHNV, CDR2 YYDKDF (reference sequence). V lost 5 bases and J lost 5, with 13 bases in between. CDR3 coding DNA: TGTGCCACCAGCGCAGGGAAAGGACACAATGAGCAGTTCTTC. Protein: CATSAGKGHNEQFF.

The J gene is TRBJ2-3, the V gene TRBV29-1; 9 bases agree with TRBD1. V gave up 0 bases and J gave up 4 bases; unmatched junction bases: 5. The germline CDR1 and CDR2 sequences are SQVTM and ANQGSEA. The CDR3 spans 15 residues. The CDR3 region has the DNA TGCAGCGTTGAAGACCCGACAGGGGGAGCAGATACGCAGTATTTT. Translating gives CSVEDPTGGADTQYF.

This clone was counted only a few times. This chain uses TRBV7-9 with TRBJ1-5, with a possible D match to TRBD1 (5 bases). This CDR3 has 15 amino acids. V was cut by 1 base and J by 5 bases, with 12 bases left in between. In germline, CDR1 is SEHNR, CDR2 FQNEAQ (reference sequence). The CDR3 loop is CASSLGGPGDQPQHF. The CDR3 nucleotides are TGTGCCAGCAGCTTAGGAGGCCCGGGGGATCAGCCCCAGCATTTT.

The chain joins TRBV2 to TRBJ2-3, with a possible D match to TRBD2 (5 bases). V gave up 6 bases and J gave up 4 bases, with 17 bases separating them. The CDR3 contains 15 residues. The germline V gene has CDR1 SNHLY and CDR2 FYNNEI. The DNA for the CDR3 is TGTGCCAGCAGGCCCCGGTCGGGGTGGTCAGATACGCAGTATTTT. Translation: CASRPRSGWSDTQYF. Full variable domain (rest looked up from reference TRBV2 and TRBJ2-3): EPEVTQTPSHQVTQMGQEVILRCVPISNHLYFYWYRQILGQKVEFLVSFYNNEISEKSEIFDDQFSVERPDGSNFTLKIRSTKLEDSAMYFCASRPRSGWSDTQYFGPGTRLTVL.

A word on this clone: The same CDR3 can be traced to other DNA sequences in this sample. The CDR3 bases are TGTGCCTGGAGTGTATTAGGCACAGATACGCAGTATTTT. Residues: CAWSVLGTDTQYF. V gene TRBV30 combines with J gene TRBJ2-3; D is unresolved. The CDR3 totals 13 residues. Germline V gives CDR1 GTSNPN, CDR2 SVGIG (reference sequence). V shed 0 bases and J shed 1 base, with 5 bases lying between them.

This chain uses TRBV29-1 with TRBJ2-2; D unresolved. Trimming took off 5 bases at V and 1 base at J, with 8 bases between the two ends. In germline, CDR1 is SQVTM, CDR2 ANQGSEA. The CDR3 is 13 residues long. The CDR3, as DNA: TGCAGCGTTACTCGGCTGAACACCGGGGAGCTGTTTTTT. It specifies CSVTRLNTGELFF.

The chain recombines TRBV29-1 with TRBJ2-6; D call uncertain. V was cut by 4 bases and J by 1 base, with 20 bases left in between. Germline CDR1 is SQVTM and CDR2 is ANQGSEA. The CDR3 has 18 residues. CDR3 loop: CSVVGSDHPKSGANVLTF. The CDR3 region has the DNA TGCAGCGTTGTAGGGTCAGATCATCCGAAATCTGGGGCCAACGTCCTGACTTTC.

There are a few counts of this clone. V is TRBV27 and J is TRBJ2-2; a weak D match, TRBD1 (7 bases). The V gene's germline CDR1 is MNHEY and CDR2 SMNVEV (reference sequence). V was shortened by 5 bases and J by 8 bases, with 15 bases between the two germline ends. The CDR3 extends over 14 amino acids. The chain's CDR3 is CASSPGGGRGELFF. In nucleotides, the CDR3 is TGTGCCAGCAGTCCCGGAGGGGGCAGAGGGGAGCTGTTTTTT.

This chain links TRBV30 with TRBJ2-6; TRBD2 is a possible D gene (5 bases). Germline V gene lookup returns CDR1 GTSNPN and CDR2 SVGIG (reference sequence). Trimming cost V 4 bases and J 3 bases, with 10 bases left between them. CDR3 size: 14 residues. The CDR3 nucleotides are TGTGCCTGGATATCGGGGTTTGGGGCCAACGTCCTGACTTTC. Translating gives CAWISGFGANVLTF.

CDR3 protein: CAWSGGGWYEQYF. CDR3 coding DNA: TGTGCCTGGAGTGGGGGAGGGTGGTACGAGCAGTACTTC. The genes are TRBV30 and TRBJ2-7, with 7 bases aligning to TRBD2. V lost 1 base to trimming and J lost 4 bases; unmatched junction nucleotides: 4. Germline V CDR1 and CDR2: GTSNPN, SVGIG (reference sequence). This CDR3 is 13 amino acids long.

The chain uses TRBV7-9 and TRBJ2-3; D not certain. Per the germline V gene, CDR1 is SEHNR and CDR2 is FQNEAQ (reference sequence). CDR3 size: 16 residues. Trimming removed 5 bases at V and 6 bases at J, with 21 bases between. CDR3 amino acids: CASSDLSAQESDTQYF. CDR3 DNA: TGTGCCAGCAGCGACCTCTCGGCCCAGGAATCGGATACGCAGTATTTT.

The chain is built from TRBV29-1 and TRBJ1-4; a possible D gene is TRBD1 (5 bases). Trimming took off 7 bases at V and 3 bases at J, with 12 bases between the two ends. Germline assignment: CDR1 SQVTM and CDR2 ANQGSEA. CDR3 size: 13 residues. The CDR3 loop is CSGTGTSNEKLFF. CDR3 coding DNA: TGCAGCGGAACCGGGACCTCTAATGAAAAACTGTTTTTT.

The chain links TRBV7-2 to TRBJ2-1; D unresolved. Trimming removed 1 base from V and 9 bases from J, with 10 bases in between. Germline CDR1 SGHTA, CDR2 FQGNSA. The CDR3 has 13 amino acids. CDR3 sequence: CASSLGAWGEQFF. The CDR3 DNA sequence: TGTGCCAGCAGCTTAGGTGCGTGGGGTGAGCAGTTCTTC.